The 25 T cell receptor beta chains below all came from one sample that was sequenced in a study of PD-1 blockade in classical Hodgkin lymphoma. The method was immunoSEQ multiplex PCR; TCRdb's version includes in-frame clones alone and lacks a portion of them. The sample includes approximately 30,000 clones, 80% to 95% of them seen just once. Time point of the sample: newly diagnosed, previously untreated cHL patient sample. Source material: peripheral blood mononuclear cells (PBMCs). Receptors were obtained from a human donor with classical Hodgkin lymphoma.

This clone was counted between two and nine times. The chain links TRBV4-3 to TRBJ2-4; TRBD2 matches at 15 bases. The CDR3 contains 20 residues. From germline, CDR1 is LGHNA and CDR2 YSLEER. After removal of 4 bases from V and 2 bases from J, the junction contained 12 bases not matched to a gene. The chain's CDR3 is CASSRAVGLAGGPPKNIQYF. The CDR3, as DNA: TGCGCCAGCAGCCGCGCCGTCGGACTAGCGGGAGGGCCGCCCAAAAACATTCAGTACTTC.

This clone was counted once. The V gene is TRBV19, the J gene TRBJ2-7; 8 bases match TRBD2. This CDR3 is 15 amino acids long. Germline CDR1 LNHDA, CDR2 SQIVND (reference sequence). The V and J ends lost 5 bases and 3 bases, in that order; junction bases with no gene match: 9. Here the CDR3 reads CASSSQAGVNYEQYF. The CDR3 DNA reads TGTGCCAGTAGTTCCCAAGCGGGAGTGAACTACGAGCAGTACTTC.

This rearrangement joins TRBV27 to TRBJ2-7; D is perhaps TRBD1 or TRBD2 (6 bases each). The V gene lost 7 bases and the J gene lost 3 bases, with 19 bases spanning the gap. Germline CDR1 MNHEY, CDR2 SMNVEV (reference sequence). The CDR3 is made up of 15 amino acids. The CDR3, as DNA: TGTGCCAGCACGGCCCTAGCGAGGGGGGACTACGAGCAGTACTTC. Its protein is CASTALARGDYEQYF.

The rearrangement links TRBV4-3 to TRBJ2-1; tentative D call: TRBD2 (6 bases). Germline V gene sequence: CDR1 LGHNA, CDR2 YSLEER. V dropped 1 base and J dropped 7 bases, with 20 bases sitting between them. The CDR3 runs to 17 residues. The CDR3: CASSQAVHRLGGNEQFF. In DNA form, the CDR3 reads TGCGCCAGCAGCCAAGCAGTACATCGACTAGGTGGGAATGAGCAGTTCTTC.

J is TRBJ2-7 and V is TRBV6-5; 7 bases agree with TRBD1. This CDR3 is built from 13 residues. Unmatched junction bases numbered 7, after V lost 6 bases and J lost 5 bases. Germline CDR1 MNHEY, CDR2 SVGAGI. The CDR3 reads CASSLGQNHEQYF. In nucleotides, the CDR3 is TGTGCCAGCAGCCTGGGACAGAACCACGAGCAGTACTTC.

This sequence joins TRBV4-3 and TRBJ2-3, with TRBD1 matching over 7 bases. The CDR3 runs to 18 residues. The germline V gene has CDR1 LGHNA and CDR2 YSLEER. Trimming removed 2 bases from V and 3 bases from J; junction bases left unmatched: 14. The CDR3 loop is CASSQQPPGTVITDTQYF. The CDR3 nucleotides are TGCGCCAGCAGCCAACAACCGCCCGGGACAGTTATAACAGATACGCAGTATTTT.

The rearrangement links TRBV5-4 to TRBJ1-2; 8 bases line up with TRBD1. The germline CDR1 and CDR2 sequences are SGHNT and YYREEE (reference sequence). The CDR3 length is 16 residues. V lost 0 bases and J lost 6; bases outside the gene matches: 10. The CDR3 reads CASSLVSRGPRDGYTF. DNA for the CDR3: TGTGCCAGCAGCTTGGTCTCCAGGGGGCCTAGGGATGGCTACACCTTC.

V gene TRBV7-6 combines with J gene TRBJ1-2; D remains ambiguous. V dropped 1 base and J dropped 5 bases, with 5 bases sitting between them. CDR1 is SGHVS, CDR2 FNYEAQ, per germline. The CDR3 has 12 amino acids. The CDR3 loop is CASSLDGYGYTF. The CDR3, as DNA: TGTGCCAGCAGCTTAGACGGTTATGGCTACACCTTC.

This chain links TRBV18 with TRBJ1-5, with D possibly TRBD1 on 5 matching bases. V was trimmed by 5 bases and J by 1 base, leaving 18 bases between them. The germline V gene encodes CDR1 KGHSH and CDR2 LQKENI. This CDR3 is 17 amino acids long. In nucleotides, the CDR3 is TGTGCCAGCTCAACGGGACCCAAATCAAGGAGCAATCAGCCCCAGCATTTT. Protein product: CASSTGPKSRSNQPQHF. The whole variable domain, filled in from reference TRBV18 and TRBJ1-5, reads NAGVMQNPRHLVRRRGQEARLRCSPMKGHSHVYWYRQLPEEGLKFMVYLQKENIIDESGMPKERFSAEFPKEGPSILRIQQVVRGDSAAYFCASSTGPKSRSNQPQHFGDGTRLSIL.

The chain is built from TRBV7-7 and TRBJ2-7; D is uncertain. V was trimmed by 5 bases and J by 5 bases, leaving 13 bases between them. Germline CDR1 SSHAT, CDR2 FNYEAQ (reference sequence). This CDR3 is 13 amino acids long. This chain's CDR3 is CASSPAGSNEQYF. In DNA form, the CDR3 reads TGTGCCAGCAGCCCAGCCGGCAGCAACGAGCAGTACTTC. Full variable domain (missing parts from reference TRBV7-7 and TRBJ2-7): GAGVSQSPRYKVTKRGQDVTLRCDPISSHATLYWYQQALGQGPEFLTYFNYEAQPDKSGLPSDRFSAERPEGSISTLTIQRTEQRDSAMYRCASSPAGSNEQYFGPGTRLTVT.

V and J are TRBV6-1 and TRBJ2-2; 9 bases map to TRBD2. CDR1 MNHNS and CDR2 SASEGT come from the germline V gene. Trimming at V came to 6 bases and at J to 8 bases, leaving 10 bases not matched to a gene. The CDR3 sequence is 15 residues long. The CDR3 bases are TGTGCCAGCAGCTCAATAGCGGGAGTGCGGGGGGAGCTGTTTTTT. It encodes CASSSIAGVRGELFF.

The gene calls are TRBV30 and TRBJ2-3; D remains ambiguous. The V gene's germline CDR1 is GTSNPN and CDR2 SVGIG (reference sequence). This CDR3 spans 12 amino acids. Trimming cost V 5 bases and J 2 bases, with 8 bases left between them. The CDR3 is CAWRIITDTQYF. The CDR3 bases are TGTGCCTGGCGGATAATCACAGATACGCAGTATTTT.

The rearrangement uses TRBV28 and TRBJ2-3; 9 nucleotides line up with TRBD2. This CDR3 is 15 amino acids long. Germline V gene lookup returns CDR1 MDHEN and CDR2 SYDVKM. J lost 1 base, V lost 3 bases, and 2 bases had no gene match. The CDR3: CASSLPSGGTDTQYF. The CDR3 DNA reads TGTGCCAGCAGTTTGCCTAGCGGGGGCACAGATACGCAGTATTTT.

The chain carries TRBV5-8 and TRBJ2-5; the match to TRBD2 covers 12 bases. This CDR3 has 16 amino acids. From germline, CDR1 is SGHTS and CDR2 YDEGEE. With V trimmed by 2 bases and J by 2 bases, 4 bases remained unmatched. CDR3 sequence: CASSFPGTSGQETQYF. CDR3 bases: TGTGCCAGCAGCTTTCCCGGGACTAGCGGGCAAGAGACCCAGTACTTC.

The chain has TRBV9 and TRBJ2-3; TRBD2 aligns across 9 bases. This CDR3 region has 16 residues. The V gene's germline CDR1 is SGDLS and CDR2 YYNGEE. Losses at the gene ends were 0 bases for V and 4 bases for J; bases not matched to a gene: 6. The CDR3 here is CASSVAASGIPDTQYF. The CDR3 coding sequence is TGTGCCAGCAGCGTAGCGGCTAGCGGGATCCCAGATACGCAGTATTTT. The full variable domain, in which reference TRBV9 and TRBJ2-3 provide the parts outside the CDR3, is DSGVTQTPKHLITATGQRVTLRCSPRSGDLSVYWYQQSLDQGLQFLIQYYNGEERAKGNILERFSAQQFPDLHSELNLSSLELGDSALYFCASSVAASGIPDTQYFGPGTRLTVL.

The chain couples TRBV10-1 to TRBJ2-1; TRBD2 matches at 11 bases. Looked up from germline, CDR1 is WNHNN and CDR2 is SYGVQD (reference sequence). V was clipped by 2 bases and J by 6 bases; unmatched bases: 6. This CDR3 is built from 16 residues. The CDR3 region is CASSERWTSGLNEQFF. CDR3 bases: TGCGCCAGCAGTGAGAGGTGGACTAGCGGGCTCAATGAGCAGTTCTTC.

This chain links TRBV5-4 with TRBJ2-3; tentatively, D is TRBD1 (6 bases). There are 17 residues in the CDR3. Germline-derived CDR1 and CDR2 are SGHNT and YYREEE (reference sequence). With 1 base removed from V and 2 bases from J, the gap between germline ends came to 17 bases. The CDR3 DNA reads TGTGCCAGCAGCTTGTTTAGGGTGACAGGATACACAGATACGCAGTATTTT. Its protein product is CASSLFRVTGYTDTQYF.

A note on this clone: Distinct nucleotide sequences in the sample also encode this CDR3. The rearrangement joins TRBV28 to TRBJ2-7, with D hard to call. Germline assignment: CDR1 MDHEN and CDR2 SYDVKM. V was shortened by 3 bases and J by 2 bases, with 2 bases between the two germline ends. The CDR3 loop spans 11 amino acids. The CDR3 nucleotides read TGTGCCAGCAGTTTGACCTACGAGCAGTACTTC. It is translated as CASSLTYEQYF.

V usage is TRBV2 and J usage is TRBJ2-3; 8 nucleotides match TRBD1. The length of the CDR3 is 15 residues. J gave up 0 bases and V 5 bases, and 4 bases lay outside the gene matches. Germline V gene lookup returns CDR1 SNHLY and CDR2 FYNNEI. CDR3 nucleotide sequence: TGTGCCAGCAGTCGACAGGGGCTTAGCACAGATACGCAGTATTTT. As protein: CASSRQGLSTDTQYF. Looking up the rest from reference TRBV2 and TRBJ2-3 gives the full variable domain: EPEVTQTPSHQVTQMGQEVILRCVPISNHLYFYWYRQILGQKVEFLVSFYNNEISEKSEIFDDQFSVERPDGSNFTLKIRSTKLEDSAMYFCASSRQGLSTDTQYFGPGTRLTVL.

V and J are TRBV28 and TRBJ2-7; 7 bases agree with TRBD1. The CDR3 sequence is 15 residues long. Germline V gene sequence: CDR1 MDHEN, CDR2 SYDVKM. The junction had 9 bases not matched to a gene; V was cut back by 4 bases and J by 3 bases. This CDR3 reads CASSSPTGLIYEQYF. In nucleotides, the CDR3 is TGTGCCAGCAGTTCCCCGACAGGGTTGATCTACGAGCAGTACTTC.

The chain carries TRBV28 and TRBJ2-3, with D possibly called TRBD1 or TRBD2 (5 bases each). Trimming left V 5 bases short and J 1 base short, with 10 bases between. There are 14 residues in the CDR3. Germline CDR1 reads MDHEN; CDR2 reads SYDVKM. DNA of the CDR3: TGTGCCAGCAGTGAGGGGCAGGGCACAGATACGCAGTATTTT. Translated, it gives CASSEGQGTDTQYF.

The chain uses TRBV7-9 and TRBJ2-5; 10 bases agree with TRBD2. CDR3 length equals 16 residues. Trimming cost V 1 base and J 0 bases; bases outside gene matches: 2. Germline V gene lookup returns CDR1 SEHNR and CDR2 FQNEAQ (reference sequence). The CDR3 region has the DNA TGTGCCAGCAGCTTAGGGACTAGCGGCTACCAAGAGACCCAGTACTTC. Protein sequence: CASSLGTSGYQETQYF. The entire variable domain, with the rest obtained from reference TRBV7-9 and TRBJ2-5, is as follows: DTGVSQNPRHKITKRGQNVTFRCDPISEHNRLYWYRQTLGQGPEFLTYFQNEAQLEKSRLLSDRFSAERPKGSFSTLEIQRTEQGDSAMYLCASSLGTSGYQETQYFGPGTRLLVL.

The chain recombines TRBV28 with TRBJ2-1; the match to TRBD2 covers 9 bases. The CDR3 is made up of 15 amino acids. From germline, CDR1 is MDHEN and CDR2 SYDVKM. CDR3 in amino acids: CASHEASGIWNEQFF. CDR3 in DNA: TGTGCTTCCCACGAGGCTAGCGGGATTTGGAATGAGCAGTTCTTC.

The rearrangement uses TRBV6-6 and TRBJ2-2; D unclear. V shed 6 bases and J shed 6 bases, with 11 bases lying between them. Looked up from germline, CDR1 is MNHNY and CDR2 is SVGAGI (reference sequence). The CDR3 extends over 13 amino acids. The CDR3 sequence is CASRPLVAGELFF. Written as DNA, the CDR3 is TGTGCCAGCAGGCCCCTGGTGGCCGGGGAGCTGTTTTTT.

The chain couples TRBV29-1 to TRBJ1-2; possibly TRBD1 for D (5 bases). This CDR3 is built from 13 residues. Germline values: CDR1 SQVTM, CDR2 ANQGSEA. Trimming cost V 6 bases and J 6 bases, with 17 bases left between them. CDR3 sequence (DNA): TGCAGCGTGGATCTCTCCCAGGGCCATGGCTACACCTTC. It yields the protein CSVDLSQGHGYTF.